This T cell receptor beta chain was identified in a study of a mutant IDH1 vaccine in newly diagnosed glioma. For the study at large: Treated patients comprised about 62% males and roughly 40% females, mean age around 40 years.

Time point here: baseline, week 1 (first vaccination visit). Treatment indicated: pre-vaccination baseline after standard-of-care therapy. Assay used: immunoSEQ multiplex PCR; TCRdb lists only in-frame clones, some missing. Among 90,000 to 100,000 clones listed, over 85% were seen once. The material was PBMCs, obtained from a glioma patient treated with radiotherapy, temozolomide or both. The TCR originated in a woman aged 45-60 years with glioma.

CDR3: CASSYSIGSNQPQHF. CDR3 sequence (DNA): TGTGCCAGCAGTTACTCGATAGGATCCAATCAGCCCCAGCATTTT. The chain uses TRBV6-6 and TRBJ1-5; D unclear. V shed 0 bases and J shed 3 bases, with 9 bases lying between them. Germline V gene lookup returns CDR1 MNHNY and CDR2 SVGAGI (reference sequence). The CDR3 is made up of 15 amino acids.